These T cell receptor beta chains were read from a single sample in a study of T cell responses to AZD1222 COVID-19 vaccine. Assay used: immunoSEQ multiplex PCR; TCRdb lists only in-frame clones, some missing. The table records roughly 160,000 clones, 90% to 95% of them present only once. Here the sequenced sample was peripheral blood, taken on day 0 of AZD1222 vaccination. The receptors come from an adult in good health. Each CDR3 is given with its conserved first and last residue. Fields, in order: CDR3 protein, CDR3 DNA, D gene, V gene, clone size, J gene. D genes are given only for firm matches. A clone size is listed for some rows: how often the clone was seen (once, few, many), or a class if it is expanded.

CASSWGSREYF | TGTGCCAGCAGCTGGGGCAGCAGGGAATACTTC | NA | TRBV6-5 | NA | TRBJ2-4
CSVETENRDTIYF | TGCAGCGTTGAAACAGAAAATCGAGACACCATATATTTT | NA | TRBV29-1 | NA | TRBJ1-3
CASRVLDRPEPLHF | TGTGCCAGCAGGGTACTAGACAGGCCCGAGCCCCTCCACTTT | NA | TRBV7-2 | NA | TRBJ1-6
CASKSTDRLGQYF | TGCGCCAGCAAGAGCACCGACAGACTAGGGCAGTACTTC | NA | TRBV5-1 | NA | TRBJ2-7
CASRPGQPYQPQHF | TGTGCCAGCAGGCCGGGACAGCCGTATCAGCCCCAGCATTTT | TRBD1 | TRBV6-5 | NA | TRBJ1-5
CASSQPTRGKKDAEQYF | TGCGCCAGCAGCCAGCCCACGAGGGGCAAAAAGGACGCCGAGCAGTACTTC | NA | TRBV4-1 | few | TRBJ2-7
CASQAGASIIYNSPLHF | TGTGCCAGTCAAGCTGGGGCCTCCATCATTTATAATTCACCCCTCCACTTT | NA | TRBV19 | NA | TRBJ1-6
CASSLTGGMNTEAFF | TGTGCCAGCAGCTTAACGGGGGGTATGAACACTGAAGCTTTCTTT | NA | TRBV7-3 | NA | TRBJ1-1
CASSLTPGAWTKNIQYF | TGTGCCAGCAGTTTAACCCCGGGAGCCTGGACCAAAAACATTCAGTACTTC | NA | TRBV27 | NA | TRBJ2-4
CAWSSWRDGEQYF | TGTGCCTGGAGTAGCTGGCGGGATGGTGAGCAGTACTTC | NA | TRBV30 | NA | TRBJ2-7
CASSRLTYGYTF | TGTGCCAGCAGCCGTTTGACCTATGGCTACACCTTC | NA | TRBV7-8 | NA | TRBJ1-2
CASNPRDSDNSPLHF | TGTGCCAGTAACCCCCGGGACAGCGATAATTCACCCCTCCACTTT | TRBD1 | TRBV19 | NA | TRBJ1-6
CASRNEGRNYGYTF | TGTGCCAGCAGGAATGAGGGACGGAACTATGGCTACACCTTC | NA | TRBV6-5 | NA | TRBJ1-2
CASSESGSLGANYNEQFF | TGCGCCAGCAGTGAGTCAGGCAGCCTCGGGGCCAACTACAATGAGCAGTTCTTC | NA | TRBV10-2 | NA | TRBJ2-1
CASSFLPGSVYGYTF | TGTGCCAGCAGCTTTCTACCAGGGTCGGTCTATGGCTACACCTTC | NA | TRBV11-2 | NA | TRBJ1-2
CSVEDADTQYF | TGCAGCGTTGAGGATGCAGATACGCAGTATTTT | NA | TRBV29-1 | NA | TRBJ2-3
CATSRGWQGNSPLHF | TGTGCCACCAGCAGAGGGTGGCAGGGCAATTCACCCCTCCACTTT | NA | TRBV15 | NA | TRBJ1-6
CASANELAIFYEQYF | TGTGCCAGCGCCAACGAACTAGCAATTTTCTACGAGCAGTACTTC | NA | TRBV2 | NA | TRBJ2-7
CASSSPSGRSGLRGGELFF | TGTGCCAGCAGCTCCCCCTCGGGTCGAAGCGGGTTGAGGGGCGGGGAGCTGTTTTTT | NA | TRBV4-2 | NA | TRBJ2-2
CASSYKGGVHEQFF | TGTGCCAGCAGTTACAAGGGGGGAGTGCATGAGCAGTTCTTC | NA | TRBV6-2/TRBV6-3 | NA | TRBJ2-1
CASSELAGDVNEQFF | TGTGCCAGCAGTGAGCTAGCGGGAGACGTCAATGAGCAGTTCTTC | TRBD2 | TRBV6-1 | NA | TRBJ2-1
CASSRADEQFF | TGTGCCAGCAGTCGGGCGGATGAGCAGTTCTTC | NA | TRBV12-3/TRBV12-4 | NA | TRBJ2-1
CASSLQEPNYGYTF | TGCGCCAGCAGCTTGCAGGAGCCTAACTATGGCTACACCTTC | NA | TRBV5-1 | NA | TRBJ1-2
CASSSPGSGGYEQFF | TGTGCCAGCAGTTCCCCTGGGAGTGGGGGGTATGAGCAGTTCTTC | NA | TRBV27 | NA | TRBJ2-1
CSVGPRGMNTEAFF | TGCAGCGTCGGGCCTCGAGGAATGAACACTGAAGCTTTCTTT | NA | TRBV29-1 | NA | TRBJ1-1
CASSFHGTSGGSNTGELFF | TGTGCCAGCAGTTTCCACGGGACTAGCGGAGGTTCGAACACCGGGGAGCTGTTTTTT | TRBD2 | TRBV27 | NA | TRBJ2-2